The 20 T cell receptor beta chains listed next were all sequenced from one sample in a study of cytomegalovirus exposure and HLA in healthy donors. This PCR relied on a set of 60 Vbeta primers and 13 Jbeta primers. TCRdb's copy holds only in-frame clones and misses some; the assay was immunoSEQ multiplex PCR. Altogether around 160,000 clones are present, approximately 79% being singletons, with the ten largest covering 6.5% to 8%. Source material: PBMCs. The receptors here all came from a middle-aged woman in good health and CMV-seropositive.

V and J are TRBV19 and TRBJ1-5; D remains ambiguous. The germline gives CDR1 LNHDA, CDR2 SQIVND (reference sequence). V dropped 5 bases and J dropped 0 bases, with 8 bases sitting between them. The CDR3 totals 14 residues. The CDR3 DNA sequence: TGTGCCAGTAGTGGCCCGTATAGCAATCAGCCCCAGCATTTT. As protein: CASSGPYSNQPQHF.

This clone was detected only a few times. The rearrangement links TRBV4-1 to TRBJ2-2, with D perhaps TRBD1 (6 bases). V lost 0 bases to trimming and J lost 4 bases, with 12 bases between them. Germline V CDR1 and CDR2: MGHRA, YSYEKL. This CDR3 has 16 residues. CDR3 coding DNA: TGCGCCAGCAGCCAAGATAGAGGGGGTTCCACCGGGGAGCTGTTTTTT. It codes for CASSQDRGGSTGELFF.

The chain carries TRBV11-2 and TRBJ2-2; no definite D call. The CDR3 has 13 amino acids. Germline-derived CDR1 and CDR2 are SGHAT and FQNNGV. V was clipped by 5 bases and J by 4 bases, with 8 bases between them. CDR3 DNA sequence: TGTGCCAGCAGCCCCCTAACCACCGGGGAGCTGTTTTTT. Its protein is CASSPLTTGELFF.

CDR3 amino acids: CASSGGGTGIAFF. The CDR3 coding sequence is TGTGCCAGCAGTGGCGGGGGGACGGGGATAGCTTTCTTT. This chain links TRBV2 with TRBJ1-1, with a weak D call TRBD1 (5 bases). Looked up from germline, CDR1 is SNHLY and CDR2 is FYNNEI. Trimming stripped 4 bases from V and 10 bases from J, with 16 bases between. This CDR3 region has 13 residues.

The V gene is TRBV7-9, the J gene TRBJ2-1, with 9 positions matching TRBD2. Germline V gene data show CDR1 as SEHNR and CDR2 as FQNEAQ (reference sequence). Unmatched junction bases numbered 13, after V lost 2 bases and J lost 8 bases. The CDR3 spans 17 residues. The CDR3, as DNA: TGTGCCAGCAGCTTATTTGGCGGGGGGGCCCCGACATATGAGCAGTTCTTC. Its translation is CASSLFGGGAPTYEQFF.

This chain joins TRBV2 and TRBJ2-7; 10 bases are shared with TRBD1. Germline V CDR1 and CDR2: SNHLY, FYNNEI. This CDR3 spans 14 amino acids. V gave up 6 bases and J gave up 3 bases; unmatched junction bases: 5. CDR3 sequence (DNA): TGTGCCAGCAGCCCCGGGACAGGGGTCTACGAGCAGTACTTC. It translates to CASSPGTGVYEQYF.

This sequence joins TRBV5-1 and TRBJ1-1, with D possibly being TRBD1 (6 bases). CDR1 and CDR2 (germline): SGHRS, YFSETQ. This CDR3 is built from 17 residues. Trimming cost V 1 base and J 1 base, with 17 bases left between them. The CDR3 sequence is CASSLWGQKGTNTEAFF. The CDR3 coding sequence is TGCGCCAGCAGCTTGTGGGGGCAGAAGGGTACGAACACTGAAGCTTTCTTT.

V and J are TRBV5-1 and TRBJ2-1; D is unclear. In germline, CDR1 is SGHRS, CDR2 YFSETQ. CDR3 length: 13 residues. Trimming shortened V by 1 base and J by 6 bases, and 8 bases separated the two germline ends. The CDR3 DNA reads TGCGCCAGCAGCTTGAGTTTGGCCAATGAGCAGTTCTTC. Amino acid sequence: CASSLSLANEQFF.

The V call is TRBV28, the J call TRBJ1-2, with 9 bases identical to TRBD1. Per the germline V gene, CDR1 is MDHEN and CDR2 is SYDVKM. The CDR3 consists of 17 residues. V lost 6 bases to trimming and J lost 8 bases; unmatched junction nucleotides: 19. This CDR3 is CASRAGTGKSNVVGYTF. Written as DNA, the CDR3 is TGTGCCAGCAGGGCCGGGACAGGGAAATCTAATGTTGTGGGCTACACCTTC.

To note about this clone: The sample contains more than one DNA sequence encoding this CDR3. The chain has TRBV19 and TRBJ1-1; 11 bases align to TRBD1. The CDR3 contains 18 residues. Germline loops: CDR1 LNHDA, CDR2 SQIVND (reference sequence). V trimming: 3 bases; J trimming: 0 bases; junction bases outside the gene matches: 9. The CDR3 sequence: CASSISSGTGGLNTEAFF. Here the CDR3 DNA reads TGTGCCAGTAGTATTTCCTCGGGGACAGGGGGTCTGAACACTGAAGCTTTCTTT.

This clone was seen a handful of times. This sequence joins TRBV7-9 and TRBJ1-2; no clear D gene. The V end lost 4 bases, the J end lost 4 bases, and 10 bases lay between the germline ends. Germline V gene lookup returns CDR1 SEHNR and CDR2 FQNEAQ (reference sequence). The length of the CDR3 is 13 residues. CDR3 loop: CASSSVPLYGYTF. The CDR3 region has the DNA TGTGCCAGCAGCTCCGTTCCCCTCTATGGCTACACCTTC. The variable domain in full, with the rest retrieved from reference TRBV7-9 and TRBJ1-2, is DTGVSQNPRHKITKRGQNVTFRCDPISEHNRLYWYRQTLGQGPEFLTYFQNEAQLEKSRLLSDRFSAERPKGSFSTLEIQRTEQGDSAMYLCASSSVPLYGYTFGSGTRLTVV.

The chain joins TRBV4-1 to TRBJ1-1, with D unclear. V lost 1 base, J lost 10 bases, and 10 bases lay in between. Looked up from germline, CDR1 is MGHRA and CDR2 is YSYEKL. The CDR3 runs 12 residues. The CDR3 bases are TGCGCCAGCAGCCAAGGACCCTCGGGAGCTTTCTTT. Protein product: CASSQGPSGAFF.

The genes are TRBV28 and TRBJ1-6, with D perhaps matching TRBD1 (5 bases). Germline V gives CDR1 MDHEN, CDR2 SYDVKM. CDR3 length equals 13 residues. Deletions cut 4 bases from V and 10 bases from J, with 11 bases between. The CDR3 is CASSSQVMSPLHF. The CDR3 DNA follows: TGTGCCAGCAGTTCACAGGTCATGTCACCCCTCCACTTT.

This clone was found a few times. This chain connects TRBV6-4 to TRBJ1-5; D uncertain. CDR1 is MRHNA, CDR2 SNTAGT, per germline. The CDR3 consists of 19 residues. The V and J ends lost 0 bases and 0 bases respectively, with 18 bases between them. DNA of the CDR3: TGTGCCAGCAGTGACTCCACAGACTATGCACTGTGTAGCAATCAGCCCCAGCATTTT. This gives the protein CASSDSTDYALCSNQPQHF.

The rearrangement uses TRBV6-1 and TRBJ2-2, with D possibly matching TRBD1 (6 bases). Germline-derived CDR1 and CDR2 are MNHNS and SASEGT. The CDR3 runs 13 residues. Trimming shortened V by 5 bases and J by 7 bases, and 11 bases separated the two germline ends. The CDR3, as DNA: TGTGCCAGCAGTCAACAGGGAATCGGGGAGCTGTTTTTT. This codes for CASSQQGIGELFF.

The gene calls are TRBV19 and TRBJ1-3; maybe TRBD1 (6 bases). CDR1 and CDR2 from the germline V gene are LNHDA and SQIVND (reference sequence). V dropped 3 bases and J dropped 2 bases, with 11 bases sitting between them. The CDR3 extends over 15 amino acids. The CDR3 protein is CASSIGAGAGNTIYF. The CDR3 region has the DNA TGTGCCAGTAGTATCGGGGCAGGGGCTGGAAACACCATATATTTT.

The rearrangement links TRBV5-4 to TRBJ2-7; 9 positions match TRBD2. The CDR3 consists of 15 residues. J was trimmed by 0 bases and V by 0 bases; bases with no gene match: 1. In germline, CDR1 is SGHNT, CDR2 YYREEE (reference sequence). CDR3 nucleotides: TGTGCCAGCAGCTTGGTAGCGGGGGCCTCCTACGAGCAGTACTTC. Translating gives CASSLVAGASYEQYF.

This rearrangement joins TRBV2 to TRBJ1-1; 11 bases fit TRBD1. The CDR3 consists of 14 residues. Per the germline V gene, CDR1 is SNHLY and CDR2 is FYNNEI. Unmatched junction bases numbered 3, after V lost 6 bases and J lost 3 bases. The CDR3 coding sequence is TGTGCCAGCAGCGGACAGGGGGCGTACACTGAAGCTTTCTTT. It translates to CASSGQGAYTEAFF.

J is TRBJ2-7 and V is TRBV2; no definite D call. Trimming took 6 bases from V and 7 from J, leaving 13 bases between them. This CDR3 comprises 12 residues. Germline assignment: CDR1 SNHLY and CDR2 FYNNEI. For the CDR3, the DNA is TGTGCCAGCAGGACCGACCTGAGGGAGCAGTACTTC. Protein product: CASRTDLREQYF.

This clone was found a few times. J is TRBJ2-5 and V is TRBV5-1; D is possibly TRBD1 (5 bases). Trimming pared 1 base from V and 1 base from J, leaving 14 bases between. The CDR3 length is 16 residues. CDR1 and CDR2 from the germline V gene are SGHRS and YFSETQ. The CDR3 nucleotides read TGCGCCAGCAGCTTGCTTTACGGGCAGGGCCAAGAGACCCAGTACTTC. As protein: CASSLLYGQGQETQYF. Together with reference TRBV5-1 and TRBJ2-5, the CDR3 gives the full variable domain: KAGVTQTPRYLIKTRGQQVTLSCSPISGHRSVSWYQQTPGQGLQFLFEYFSETQRNKGNFPGRFSGRQFSNSRSEMNVSTLELGDSALYLCASSLLYGQGQETQYFGPGTRLLVL.